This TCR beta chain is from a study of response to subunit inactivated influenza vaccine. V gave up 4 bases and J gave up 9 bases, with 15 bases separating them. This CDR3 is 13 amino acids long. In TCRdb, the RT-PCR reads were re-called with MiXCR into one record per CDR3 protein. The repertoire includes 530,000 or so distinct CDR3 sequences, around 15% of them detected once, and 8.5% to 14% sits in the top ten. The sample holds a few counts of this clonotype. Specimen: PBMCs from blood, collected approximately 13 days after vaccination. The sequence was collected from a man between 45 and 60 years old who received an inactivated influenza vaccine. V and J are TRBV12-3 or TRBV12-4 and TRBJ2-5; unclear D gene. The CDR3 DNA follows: TGTGCCAGCAGTTGGCGGTTTGTGGAATCCCAGTACTTC. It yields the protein CASSWRFVESQYF.